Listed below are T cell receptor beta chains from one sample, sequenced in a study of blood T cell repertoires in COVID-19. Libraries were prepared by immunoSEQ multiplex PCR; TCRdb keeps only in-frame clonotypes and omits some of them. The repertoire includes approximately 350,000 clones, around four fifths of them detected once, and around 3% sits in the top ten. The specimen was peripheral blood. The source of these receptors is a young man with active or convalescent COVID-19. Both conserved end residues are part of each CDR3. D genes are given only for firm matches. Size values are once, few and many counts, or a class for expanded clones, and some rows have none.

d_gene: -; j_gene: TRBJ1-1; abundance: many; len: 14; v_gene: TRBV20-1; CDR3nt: TGCAGTGCTAGTATCCAGGGGAGAGGAACTGAAGCTTTCTTT; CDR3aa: CSASIQGRGTEAFF
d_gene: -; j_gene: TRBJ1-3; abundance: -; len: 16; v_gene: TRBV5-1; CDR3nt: TGCGCCAGCAGCTTGAAGGAGAGAGGCTCTGGAAACACCATATATTTT; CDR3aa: CASSLKERGSGNTIYF
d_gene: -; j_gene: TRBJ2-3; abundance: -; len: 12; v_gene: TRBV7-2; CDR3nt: TGTGCCAGCAGGGGAGTCACAGATACGCAGTATTTT; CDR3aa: CASRGVTDTQYF
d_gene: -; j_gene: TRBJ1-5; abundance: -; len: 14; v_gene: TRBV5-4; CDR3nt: TGTGCCAGCAGCTTCGGGGGAAGCAATCAGCCCCAGCATTTT; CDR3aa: CASSFGGSNQPQHF
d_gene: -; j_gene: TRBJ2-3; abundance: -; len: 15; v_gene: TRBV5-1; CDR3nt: TGCGCCAGCGGACCCAGGGGCCCCGGCACAGATACGCAGTATTTT; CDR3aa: CASGPRGPGTDTQYF
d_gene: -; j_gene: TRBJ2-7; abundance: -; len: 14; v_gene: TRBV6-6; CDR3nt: TGTGCCAGCAGCCCCCAGGTACGCCTCAACGAGCAGTACTTC; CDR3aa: CASSPQVRLNEQYF
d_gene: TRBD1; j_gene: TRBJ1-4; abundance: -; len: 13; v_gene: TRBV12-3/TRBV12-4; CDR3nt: TGTGCCAGCAGTTTCCTCAGGGGGTCGGAACTGTTTTTT; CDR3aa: CASSFLRGSELFF
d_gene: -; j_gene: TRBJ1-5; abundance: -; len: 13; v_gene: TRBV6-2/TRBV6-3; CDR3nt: TGTGCCAGCAGTTCCGACAGAAATCAGCCCCAGCATTTT; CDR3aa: CASSSDRNQPQHF
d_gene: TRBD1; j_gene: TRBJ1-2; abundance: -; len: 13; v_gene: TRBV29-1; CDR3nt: TGCAGCGCACCGGGACAGGGTATGGATGGCTACACCTTC; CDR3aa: CSAPGQGMDGYTF
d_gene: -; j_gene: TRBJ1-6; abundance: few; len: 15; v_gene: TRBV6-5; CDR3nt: TGTGCCAGCAGGACTCTCGACGGCGAGAATTCACCCCTCCACTTT; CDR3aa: CASRTLDGENSPLHF
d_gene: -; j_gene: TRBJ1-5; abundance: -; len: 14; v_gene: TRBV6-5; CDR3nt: TGTGCCAGCAAGGGGGAGCTTAGCAATCAGCCCCAGCATTTT; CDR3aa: CASKGELSNQPQHF
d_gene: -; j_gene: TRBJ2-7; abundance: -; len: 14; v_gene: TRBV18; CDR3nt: TGTGCCAGCTCACCACCGTCCTCTCTGTACGAGCAGTACTTC; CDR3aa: CASSPPSSLYEQYF